The present T cell receptor (beta chain) was sequenced within a study of beta chain features in type 1 diabetes. The sequenced template was cDNA made from the entire isolated RNA. Here immunoSEQ multiplex PCR was the method, and the copy in TCRdb shows in-frame clones only, minus some. Among 850,000 to 900,000 clones listed, 15% to 20% were seen once. This clone was counted only a few times. The CDR3 runs to 13 residues. V was trimmed by 1 base and J by 2 bases, leaving 2 bases between them. Germline loops: CDR1 SGHTA, CDR2 FQGTGA. The chain is built from TRBV7-3 and TRBJ2-2; D is undetermined. Sequencing was carried out using naive CD4+ T cells from blood. This TCR derives from a woman between 18 and 29 years old in good health. Written as DNA, the CDR3 is TGTGCCAGCAGCTTAAAAAACACCGGGGAGCTGTTTTTT. Translated: CASSLKNTGELFF. Complete variable domain (other parts from reference TRBV7-3 and TRBJ2-2): GAGVSQTPSNKVTEKGKYVELRCDPISGHTALYWYRQSLGQGPEFLIYFQGTGAADDSGLPNDRFFAVRPEGSVSTLKIQRTERGDSAVYLCASSLKNTGELFFGEGSRLTVL.